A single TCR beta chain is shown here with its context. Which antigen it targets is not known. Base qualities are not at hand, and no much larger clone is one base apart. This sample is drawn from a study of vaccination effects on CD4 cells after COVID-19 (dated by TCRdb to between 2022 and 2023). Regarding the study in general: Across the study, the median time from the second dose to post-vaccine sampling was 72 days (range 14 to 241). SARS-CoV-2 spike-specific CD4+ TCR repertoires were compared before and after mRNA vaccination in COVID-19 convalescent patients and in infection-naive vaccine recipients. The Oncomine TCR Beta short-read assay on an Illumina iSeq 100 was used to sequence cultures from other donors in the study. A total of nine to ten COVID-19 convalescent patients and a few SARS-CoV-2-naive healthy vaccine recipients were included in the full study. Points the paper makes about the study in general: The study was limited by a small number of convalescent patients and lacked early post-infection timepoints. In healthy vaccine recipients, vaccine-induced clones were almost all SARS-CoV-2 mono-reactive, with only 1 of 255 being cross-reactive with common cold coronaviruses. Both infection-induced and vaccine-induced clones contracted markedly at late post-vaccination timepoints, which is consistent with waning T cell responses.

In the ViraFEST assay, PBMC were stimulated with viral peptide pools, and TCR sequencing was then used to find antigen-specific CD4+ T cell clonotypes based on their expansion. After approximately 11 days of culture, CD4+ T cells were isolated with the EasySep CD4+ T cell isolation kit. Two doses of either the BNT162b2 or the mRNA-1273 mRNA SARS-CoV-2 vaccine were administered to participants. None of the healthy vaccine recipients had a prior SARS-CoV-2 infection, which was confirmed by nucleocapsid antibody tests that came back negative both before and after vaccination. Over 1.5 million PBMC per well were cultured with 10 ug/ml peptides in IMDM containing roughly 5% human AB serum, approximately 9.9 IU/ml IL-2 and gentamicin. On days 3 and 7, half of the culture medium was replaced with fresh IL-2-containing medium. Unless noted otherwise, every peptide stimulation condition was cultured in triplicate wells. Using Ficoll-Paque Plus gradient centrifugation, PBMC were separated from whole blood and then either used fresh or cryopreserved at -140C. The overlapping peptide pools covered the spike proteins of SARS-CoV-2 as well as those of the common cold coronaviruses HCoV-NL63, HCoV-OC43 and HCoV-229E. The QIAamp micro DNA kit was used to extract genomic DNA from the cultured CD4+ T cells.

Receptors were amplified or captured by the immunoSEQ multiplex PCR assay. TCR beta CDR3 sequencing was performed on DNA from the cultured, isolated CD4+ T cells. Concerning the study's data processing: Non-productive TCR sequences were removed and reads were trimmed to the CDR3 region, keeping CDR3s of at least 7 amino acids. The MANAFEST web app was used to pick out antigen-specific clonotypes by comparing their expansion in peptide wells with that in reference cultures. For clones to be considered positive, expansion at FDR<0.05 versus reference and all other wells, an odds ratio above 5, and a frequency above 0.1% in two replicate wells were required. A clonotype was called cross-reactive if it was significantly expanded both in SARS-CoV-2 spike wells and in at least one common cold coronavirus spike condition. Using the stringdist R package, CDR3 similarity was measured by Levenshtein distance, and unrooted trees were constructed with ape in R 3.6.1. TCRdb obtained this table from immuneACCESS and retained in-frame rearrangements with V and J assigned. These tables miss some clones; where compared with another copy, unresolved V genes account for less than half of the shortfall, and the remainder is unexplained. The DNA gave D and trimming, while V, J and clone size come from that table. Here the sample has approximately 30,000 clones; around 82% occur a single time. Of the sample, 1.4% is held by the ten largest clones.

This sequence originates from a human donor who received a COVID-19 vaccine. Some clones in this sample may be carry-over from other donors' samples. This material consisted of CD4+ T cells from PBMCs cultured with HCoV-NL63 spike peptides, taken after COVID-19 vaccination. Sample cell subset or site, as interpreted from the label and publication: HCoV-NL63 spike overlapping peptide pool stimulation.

The bases read TGTGCCAGCAGTCGAGCGGGGCGCAATGAGCAGTTCTTC. It encodes CASSRAGRNEQFF. The chain is encoded by TRBV6-5 joined to TRBJ2-1, with TRBD2 matching 7 junction bases. V trim: 5 bases; J trim: 6 bases; unmatched bases: 4. CDR1 and CDR2 were assigned from the germline V gene as MNHEY and SVGAGI. The CDR3 sequence holds 13 residues, the cysteine and phenylalanine included. Of all the DNA, just the CDR3 is kept, 39 bases in frame from base 1.